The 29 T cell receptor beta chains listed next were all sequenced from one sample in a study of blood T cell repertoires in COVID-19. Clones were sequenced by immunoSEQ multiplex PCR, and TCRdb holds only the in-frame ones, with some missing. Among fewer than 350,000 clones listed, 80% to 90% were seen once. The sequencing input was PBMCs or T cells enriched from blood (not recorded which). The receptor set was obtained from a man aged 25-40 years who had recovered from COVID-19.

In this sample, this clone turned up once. The CDR3: CASSWVGWGNQPQHF. The CDR3 DNA reads as TGTGCCAGCAGCTGGGTGGGCTGGGGCAATCAGCCCCAGCATTTT. This chain links TRBV7-2 with TRBJ1-5, with unresolved D. Trimming removed 4 bases from V and 2 bases from J, with 12 bases in between. There are 15 residues in the CDR3. The V gene's germline CDR1 is SGHTA and CDR2 FQGNSA.

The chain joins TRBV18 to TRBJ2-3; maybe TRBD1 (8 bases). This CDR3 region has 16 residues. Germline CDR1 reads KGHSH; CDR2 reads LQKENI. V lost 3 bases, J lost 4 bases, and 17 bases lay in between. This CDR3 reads CASSPRGQGGADTQYF. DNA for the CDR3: TGTGCCAGCTCACCCCGTGGACAGGGAGGGGCAGATACGCAGTATTTT.

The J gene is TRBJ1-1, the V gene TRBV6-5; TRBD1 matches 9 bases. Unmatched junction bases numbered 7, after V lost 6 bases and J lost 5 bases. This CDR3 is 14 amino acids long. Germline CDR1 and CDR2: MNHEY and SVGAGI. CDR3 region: CASSSDRGGTEAFF. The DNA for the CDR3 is TGTGCCAGCAGCTCGGACAGGGGAGGAACTGAAGCTTTCTTT.

The DNA of the CDR3 is TGTGCCAGTAGTATCCAGGGAAGTACCGGGGAGCTGTTTTTT. Its protein product is CASSIQGSTGELFF. The rearrangement uses TRBV19 and TRBJ2-2; tentatively, D is TRBD1 (5 bases). The V end was cut by 3 bases, the J end by 5 bases, with 10 bases between. The CDR3 length is 14 residues. In germline, CDR1 is LNHDA, CDR2 SQIVND (reference sequence).

The CDR3: CASRQQQGANTGELFF. DNA for the CDR3: TGTGCCAGCAGACAGCAGCAGGGCGCGAACACCGGGGAGCTGTTTTTT. The V call is TRBV5-4, the J call TRBJ2-2, with a possible D match to TRBD1 (5 bases). The V end was cut by 5 bases, the J end by 0 bases, with 14 bases between. Germline V lookup: CDR1 SGHNT, CDR2 YYREEE (reference sequence). This CDR3 is built from 16 residues.

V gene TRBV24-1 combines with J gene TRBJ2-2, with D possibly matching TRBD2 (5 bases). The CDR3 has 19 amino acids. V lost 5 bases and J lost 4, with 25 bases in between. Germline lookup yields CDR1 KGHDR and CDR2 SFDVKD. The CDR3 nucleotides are TGTGCCACCAGTGTGGCGGTCGGGGTAACCGGATTTGGCACCGGGGAGCTGTTTTTT. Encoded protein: CATSVAVGVTGFGTGELFF.

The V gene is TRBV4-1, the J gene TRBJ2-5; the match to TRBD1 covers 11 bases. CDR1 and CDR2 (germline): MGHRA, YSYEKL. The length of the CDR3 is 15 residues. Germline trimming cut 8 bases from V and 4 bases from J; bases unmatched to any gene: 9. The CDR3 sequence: CASRPGQGAGETQYF. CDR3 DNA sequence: TGCGCCAGCCGGCCAGGACAGGGGGCGGGAGAGACCCAGTACTTC.

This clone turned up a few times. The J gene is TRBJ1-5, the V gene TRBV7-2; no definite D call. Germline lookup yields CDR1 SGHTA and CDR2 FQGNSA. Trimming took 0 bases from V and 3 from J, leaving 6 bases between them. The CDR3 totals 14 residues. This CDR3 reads CASSLAGFNQPQHF. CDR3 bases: TGTGCCAGCAGCTTAGCCGGTTTCAATCAGCCCCAGCATTTT.

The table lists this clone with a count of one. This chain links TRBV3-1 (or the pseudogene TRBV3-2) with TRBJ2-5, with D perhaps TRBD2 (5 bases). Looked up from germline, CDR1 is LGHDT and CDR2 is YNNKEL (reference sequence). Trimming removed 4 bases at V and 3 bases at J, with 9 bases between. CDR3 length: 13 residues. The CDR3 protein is CASSLAKKETQYF. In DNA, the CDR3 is TGTGCCAGCAGCCTAGCGAAGAAAGAGACCCAGTACTTC.

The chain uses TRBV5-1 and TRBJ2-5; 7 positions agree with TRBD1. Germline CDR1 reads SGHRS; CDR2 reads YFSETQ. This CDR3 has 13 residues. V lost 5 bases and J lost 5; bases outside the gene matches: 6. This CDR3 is CASSPTGQETQYF. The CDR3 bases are TGCGCCAGCAGTCCGACAGGGCAGGAGACCCAGTACTTC.

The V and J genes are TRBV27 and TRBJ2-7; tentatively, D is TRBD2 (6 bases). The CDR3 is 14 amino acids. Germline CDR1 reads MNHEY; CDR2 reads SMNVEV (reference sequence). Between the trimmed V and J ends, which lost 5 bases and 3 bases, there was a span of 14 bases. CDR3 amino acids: CASSPWGEDYEQYF. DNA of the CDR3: TGTGCCAGCAGTCCCTGGGGGGAAGACTACGAGCAGTACTTC.

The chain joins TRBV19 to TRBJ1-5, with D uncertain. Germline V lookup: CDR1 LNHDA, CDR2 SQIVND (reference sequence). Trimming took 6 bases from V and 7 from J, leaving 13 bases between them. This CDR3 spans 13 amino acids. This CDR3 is CASRRDPIQPQHF. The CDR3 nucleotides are TGTGCCAGTAGGAGGGATCCGATCCAGCCCCAGCATTTT.

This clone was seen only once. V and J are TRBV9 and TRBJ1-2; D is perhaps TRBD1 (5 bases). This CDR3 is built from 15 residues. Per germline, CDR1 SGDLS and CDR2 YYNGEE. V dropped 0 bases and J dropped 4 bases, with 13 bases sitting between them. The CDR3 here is CASSVEAGLSYGYTF. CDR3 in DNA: TGTGCCAGCAGCGTAGAGGCAGGGCTAAGCTATGGCTACACCTTC.

CDR3 nucleotide sequence: TGCGCCAGCAGCCAAGCATCCGGGTCTTCCTACGAGCAGTACTTC. It codes for CASSQASGSSYEQYF. The chain links TRBV4-3 to TRBJ2-7; D is unresolved. Trimming left V 1 base short and J 1 base short, with 11 bases between. Germline-derived CDR1 and CDR2 are LGHNA and YSLEER. This CDR3 contains 15 residues.

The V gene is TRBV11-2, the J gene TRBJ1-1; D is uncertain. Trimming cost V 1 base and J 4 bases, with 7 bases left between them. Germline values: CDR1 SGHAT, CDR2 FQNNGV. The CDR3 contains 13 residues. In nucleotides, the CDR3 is TGTGCCAGCAGCTTAGTGGGAGGCACTGAAGCTTTCTTT. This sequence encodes CASSLVGGTEAFF.

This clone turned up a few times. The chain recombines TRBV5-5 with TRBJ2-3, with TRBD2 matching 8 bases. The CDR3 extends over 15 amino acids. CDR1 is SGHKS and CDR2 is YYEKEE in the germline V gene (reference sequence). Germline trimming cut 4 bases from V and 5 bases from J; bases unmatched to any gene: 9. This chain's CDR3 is CASSRGGPWQDTQYF. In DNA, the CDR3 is TGTGCCAGCAGCCGCGGGGGGCCGTGGCAAGATACGCAGTATTTT.

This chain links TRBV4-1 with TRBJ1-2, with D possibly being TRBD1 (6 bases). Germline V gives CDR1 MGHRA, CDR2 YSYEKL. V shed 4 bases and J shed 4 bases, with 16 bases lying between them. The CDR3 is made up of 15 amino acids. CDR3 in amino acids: CASSLDEQGVYGYTF. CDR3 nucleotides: TGCGCCAGCAGCCTGGATGAACAGGGCGTCTATGGCTACACCTTC.

The CDR3 loop reads CASSPSWAGSYNEQFF. CDR3 nucleotide sequence: TGTGCCAGCAGCCCGAGTTGGGCAGGTTCCTACAATGAGCAGTTCTTC. The chain has TRBV27 and TRBJ2-1; D gene unclear. With 6 bases removed from V and 1 base from J, the gap between germline ends came to 16 bases. The CDR3 extends over 16 amino acids. From germline, CDR1 is MNHEY and CDR2 SMNVEV (reference sequence).

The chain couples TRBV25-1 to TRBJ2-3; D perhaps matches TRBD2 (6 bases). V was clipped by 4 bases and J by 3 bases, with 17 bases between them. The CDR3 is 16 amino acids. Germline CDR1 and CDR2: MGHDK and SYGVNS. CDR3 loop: CASSGGSSRGTDTQYF. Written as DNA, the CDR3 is TGTGCCAGCAGTGGGGGGTCTTCACGGGGGACAGATACGCAGTATTTT. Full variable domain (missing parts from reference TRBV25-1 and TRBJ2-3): EADIYQTPRYLVIGTGKKITLECSQTMGHDKMYWYQQDPGMELHLIHYSYGVNSTEKGDLSSESTVSRIRTEHFPLTLESARPSHTSQYLCASSGGSSRGTDTQYFGPGTRLTVL.

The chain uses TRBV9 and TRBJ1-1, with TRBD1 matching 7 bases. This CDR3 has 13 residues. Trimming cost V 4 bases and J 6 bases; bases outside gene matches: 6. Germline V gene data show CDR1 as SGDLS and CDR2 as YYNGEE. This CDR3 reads CASSRTGASEAFF. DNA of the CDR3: TGTGCCAGCAGCCGAACAGGGGCCTCTGAAGCTTTCTTT.

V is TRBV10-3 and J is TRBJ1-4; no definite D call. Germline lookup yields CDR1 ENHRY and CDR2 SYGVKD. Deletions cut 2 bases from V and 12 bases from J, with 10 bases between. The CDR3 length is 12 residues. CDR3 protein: CAISEPETELFF. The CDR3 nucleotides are TGTGCCATCAGTGAGCCTGAAACGGAACTGTTTTTT.

This chain's CDR3 is CASSWGQYEQYF. CDR3 nucleotide sequence: TGTGCCAGCAGCTGGGGACAGTACGAGCAGTACTTC. This chain links TRBV11-2 with TRBJ2-7, with TRBD1 identical over 7 bases. The germline gives CDR1 SGHAT, CDR2 FQNNGV. CDR3 length equals 12 residues. V gave up 4 bases and J gave up 4 bases; unmatched junction bases: 1.

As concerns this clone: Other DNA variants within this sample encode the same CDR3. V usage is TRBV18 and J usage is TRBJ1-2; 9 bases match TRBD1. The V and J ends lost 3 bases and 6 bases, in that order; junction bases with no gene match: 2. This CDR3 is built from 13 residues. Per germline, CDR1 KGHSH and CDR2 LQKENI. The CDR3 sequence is CASSPGQGDGYTF. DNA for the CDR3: TGTGCCAGCTCACCGGGACAGGGAGATGGCTACACCTTC.

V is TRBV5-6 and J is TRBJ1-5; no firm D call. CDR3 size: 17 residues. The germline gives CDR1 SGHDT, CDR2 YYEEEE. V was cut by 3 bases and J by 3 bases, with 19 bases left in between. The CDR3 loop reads CASSSKRARSVNQPQHF. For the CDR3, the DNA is TGTGCCAGCAGCTCAAAGAGGGCCAGGTCGGTCAATCAGCCCCAGCATTTT.

The CDR3 nucleotides are TGTGCCAGCGGTCTACAGGGGACTGATGGTATTGGCTACACCTTC. This codes for CASGLQGTDGIGYTF. J is TRBJ1-2 and V is TRBV5-6, with TRBD1 matching 7 bases. Germline trimming cut 7 bases from V and 7 bases from J; bases unmatched to any gene: 16. The CDR3 runs 15 residues. CDR1 and CDR2 from the germline V gene are SGHDT and YYEEEE.

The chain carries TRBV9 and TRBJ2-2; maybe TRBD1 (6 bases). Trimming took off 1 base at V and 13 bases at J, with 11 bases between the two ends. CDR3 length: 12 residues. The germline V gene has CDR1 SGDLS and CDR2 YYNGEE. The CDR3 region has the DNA TGTGCCAGCAGCGTACAGGGGCGGCCGCTGTTTTTT. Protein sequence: CASSVQGRPLFF.

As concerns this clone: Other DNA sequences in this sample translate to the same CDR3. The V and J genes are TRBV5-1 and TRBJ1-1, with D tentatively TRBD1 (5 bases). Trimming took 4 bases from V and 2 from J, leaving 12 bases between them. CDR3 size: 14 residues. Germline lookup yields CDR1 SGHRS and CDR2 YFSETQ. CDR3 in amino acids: CASSDGTGNTEAFF. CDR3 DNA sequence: TGCGCCAGCAGCGACGGCACAGGTAACACTGAAGCTTTCTTT.

The CDR3 DNA sequence: TGTGCCAGCAGCGGGGGACAGGGCTTCAACGAGCAGTACTTC. Encoded protein: CASSGGQGFNEQYF. This chain connects TRBV3-1 (or the pseudogene TRBV3-2) to TRBJ2-7, with 9 bases aligning to TRBD1. This CDR3 contains 14 residues. Germline assignment: CDR1 LGHDT and CDR2 YNNKEL (reference sequence). J was trimmed by 5 bases and V by 5 bases; bases with no gene match: 7.

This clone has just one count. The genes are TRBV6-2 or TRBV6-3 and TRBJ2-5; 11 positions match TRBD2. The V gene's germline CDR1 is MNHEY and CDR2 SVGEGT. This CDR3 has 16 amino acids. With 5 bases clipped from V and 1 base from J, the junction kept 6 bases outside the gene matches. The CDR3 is CASSTGTSGLQETQYF. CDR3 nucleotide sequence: TGTGCCAGCAGTACCGGGACTAGCGGTCTCCAAGAGACCCAGTACTTC.